This is a list of T cell receptor beta chains from one sample in a study of T cell responses to AZD1222 COVID-19 vaccine. Sequencing was performed with immunoSEQ multiplex PCR; in TCRdb, only in-frame clones are kept and a portion is missing. The sample contains 130,000 to 150,000 clones, around 83% of which appear only once. Sample: peripheral blood, taken on day 0 of MenACWY control vaccination. These receptors were obtained from an adult in good health. The CDR3 runs from the conserved cysteine through the conserved F or W. Fields, in order: CDR3 protein, clone size, V gene. Clone sizes are given selectively: once, few, many, or a class where the clone is expanded.

CDR3: CASTPDWSSYNSPLHF; size: NA; V: TRBV19
CDR3: CASSVGASLEETQYF; size: NA; V: TRBV9
CDR3: CASSERGALGYTF; size: NA; V: TRBV6-1
CDR3: CASSLPRHGELFF; size: NA; V: TRBV5-1
CDR3: CASSPAGGGETQYF; size: NA; V: TRBV28
CDR3: CASSERTGGYSPLHF; size: NA; V: TRBV6-1
CDR3: CASRGGQEYGYEQFF; size: NA; V: TRBV3-1/TRBV3-2
CDR3: CSVIHRDTEAFF; size: NA; V: TRBV29-1
CDR3: CASRPPGGGLSYGYTF; size: few; V: TRBV7-9
CDR3: CASMGGRNQPQHF; size: NA; V: TRBV2
CDR3: CASSVNPVNGNTIYF; size: few; V: TRBV9
CDR3: CASSTRQGSYTF; size: NA; V: TRBV27
CDR3: CASNPDRAASGNTIYF; size: NA; V: TRBV19
CDR3: CASSGIAANTEAFF; size: NA; V: TRBV4-1
CDR3: CASSAGTSGGIGEQFF; size: NA; V: TRBV25-1
CDR3: CASKQFNYGYTF; size: few; V: TRBV6-5
CDR3: CSVKLTGSSSPLHF; size: NA; V: TRBV29-1
CDR3: CASSLTTANTEAFF; size: NA; V: TRBV7-3
CDR3: CASSLSTGGEGALHF; size: once; V: TRBV16
CDR3: CASSPPILSGANVLTF; size: NA; V: TRBV5-1
CDR3: CASRARDGSYEQYF; size: NA; V: TRBV10-2
CDR3: CASILGQGYTEAFF; size: NA; V: TRBV19
CDR3: CASSQDRGREQFF; size: NA; V: TRBV4-1
CDR3: CASSSRDRGSSGELFF; size: few; V: TRBV7-9
CDR3: CASSFGAGTLNTEAFF; size: NA; V: TRBV11-2
CDR3: CASSPTGRWNSPLHF; size: NA; V: TRBV3-1/TRBV3-2
CDR3: CASSQGQGNQPQHF; size: NA; V: TRBV18
CDR3: CSVGEVPDTQYF; size: NA; V: TRBV29-1
CDR3: CASSSRTAYTGELFF; size: NA; V: TRBV27
CDR3: CASKLVAGSNQPQHF; size: NA; V: TRBV19
CDR3: CASSLALDRGYQPQHF; size: NA; V: TRBV7-8
CDR3: CAWSGAGPTDTQYF; size: once; V: TRBV30
CDR3: CASSIGPITYGYTF; size: NA; V: TRBV19